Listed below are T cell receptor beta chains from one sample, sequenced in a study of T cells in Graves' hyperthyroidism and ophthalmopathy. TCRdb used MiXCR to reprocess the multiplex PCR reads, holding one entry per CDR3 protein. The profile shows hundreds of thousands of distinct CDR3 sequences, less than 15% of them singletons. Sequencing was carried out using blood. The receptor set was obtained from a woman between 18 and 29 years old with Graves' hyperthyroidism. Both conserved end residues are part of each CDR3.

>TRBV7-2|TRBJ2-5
CASSLGLAGNQETQYF
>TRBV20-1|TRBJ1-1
CSASPSPTAEAFF
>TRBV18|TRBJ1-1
CASSPLGTGMNTEAFF
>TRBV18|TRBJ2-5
CASSPPTARETQYF
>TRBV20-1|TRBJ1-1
CSAHSPNTEAFF
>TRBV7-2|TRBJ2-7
CASSPEGFTYEQYF
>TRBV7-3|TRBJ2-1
CASSLGQGPDEQFF
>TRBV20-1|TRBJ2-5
CSAIGLKETQYF
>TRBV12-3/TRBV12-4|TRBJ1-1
CASVPLLGSTEAFF
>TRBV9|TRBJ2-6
CASSVPHWIDSGANVLTF
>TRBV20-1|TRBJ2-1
CSAKRGGVFGNEQFF
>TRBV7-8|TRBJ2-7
CASSLVFRGLYEQYF
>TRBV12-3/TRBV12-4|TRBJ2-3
CASSFRTSGTRGTDTQYF
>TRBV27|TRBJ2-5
CASSPLAGGPGETQYF
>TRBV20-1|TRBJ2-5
CSAFTGAGETQYF
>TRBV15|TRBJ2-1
CATSRGSGSTNRNEQFF
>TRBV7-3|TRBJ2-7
CASRNDTPYEQYF
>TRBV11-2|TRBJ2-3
CASSLEGLGHTQYF
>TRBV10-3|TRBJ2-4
CAISELGGSAKNIQYF
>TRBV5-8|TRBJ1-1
CASSKYYLNTEAFF
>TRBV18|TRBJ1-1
CASSPSGTQNTEAFF
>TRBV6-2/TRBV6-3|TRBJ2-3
CASSYGAADTQYF
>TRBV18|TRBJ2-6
CASSPKGQAVSGANVLTF
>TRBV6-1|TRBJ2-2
CASSELAGGMPNTGELFF
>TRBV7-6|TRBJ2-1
CASSSTGISYNEQFF
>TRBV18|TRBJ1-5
CASSPVGGGDSNQPQHF
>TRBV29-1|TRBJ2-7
CSVDLHGQGAYEQYF
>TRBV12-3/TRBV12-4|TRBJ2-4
CASNLSGVGKNIQYF
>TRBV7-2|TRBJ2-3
CASSLGGAREGTDTQYF
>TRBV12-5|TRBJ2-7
CASAPYGQYF
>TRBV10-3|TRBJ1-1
CAIGTGPGTEAFF
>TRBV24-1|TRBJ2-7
CATSDSGTGGYEQYF
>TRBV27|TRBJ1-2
CASSLTGASGGYTF
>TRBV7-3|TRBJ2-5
CASSLIAGGTETQYF
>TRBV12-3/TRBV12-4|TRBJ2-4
CASSLNIIQYF
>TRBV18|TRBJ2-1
CASSPDRGLYNEQFF
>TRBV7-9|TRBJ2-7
CASSQGPGTKTYEQYF
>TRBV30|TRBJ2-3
CAWSWRGSTDTQYF
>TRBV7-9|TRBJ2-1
CASSLAGGIGRGYNEQFF
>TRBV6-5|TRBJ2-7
CASSSHRGPYEQYF
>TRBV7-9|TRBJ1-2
CASSLAGSKGGGYTF
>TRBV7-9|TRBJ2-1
CASSLSSGSWNEQFF
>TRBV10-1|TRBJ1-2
CASSESRIYGYTF
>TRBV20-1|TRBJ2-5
CSARADSGTGLTRAQYF
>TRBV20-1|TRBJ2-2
CSARDYGQGITGELFF
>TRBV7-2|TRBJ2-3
CASSLPPEGTQYF
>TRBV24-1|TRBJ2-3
CATSDLRGSTDTQYF
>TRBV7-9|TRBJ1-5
CASSLEWQPQHF
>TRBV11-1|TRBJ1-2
CASTRGGFDYGYTF
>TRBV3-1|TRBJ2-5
CASSQDRGIRQETQYF
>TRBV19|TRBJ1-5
CASSIAGYSNQPQHF
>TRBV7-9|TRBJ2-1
CASSLRGGNPAGSYNEQFF